The table lists the clone carrying this TCR beta chain with a count of one. CDR1 and CDR2 from the germline V gene are SGHRS and YFSETQ. This CDR3 is 14 amino acids long. Between the trimmed V and J ends, which lost 2 bases and 2 bases, there was a span of 9 bases. These data are taken from a study of blood T cell repertoires in COVID-19. For the study at large: The analysed material was cDNA or gDNA that came from T cells, B-cell-depleted T cells, or PBMCs.

Study processing details: It was from reference gene primer amplification that nucleated cell counts were estimated. Here immunoSEQ multiplex PCR was the method, and the copy in TCRdb shows in-frame clones only, minus some. The V and J calls and clone size come from that table; D and trimming were worked out from the DNA. The sample includes about 170,000 clones, around 80% of them seen just once. Sample: PBMCs or T cells enriched from blood (not recorded which). The sequence was collected from a woman in her 70s in a cohort exposed to, infected with or recovered from COVID-19 (not recorded which). The chain couples TRBV5-1 to TRBJ2-3; D gene ambiguous. This chain's CDR3 is CASSFLEDTDTQYF. As DNA, the CDR3 is TGCGCCAGCAGCTTCCTCGAGGACACAGATACGCAGTATTTT.